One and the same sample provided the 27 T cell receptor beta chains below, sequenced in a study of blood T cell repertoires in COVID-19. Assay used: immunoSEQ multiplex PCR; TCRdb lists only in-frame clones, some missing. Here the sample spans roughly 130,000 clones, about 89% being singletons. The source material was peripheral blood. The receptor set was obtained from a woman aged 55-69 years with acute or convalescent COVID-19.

The CDR3 DNA reads TGTGCCAGTAGTAGTGCCTCTAGCGGGAGAACAGATACGCAGTATTTT. This codes for CASSSASSGRTDTQYF. This rearrangement joins TRBV19 to TRBJ2-3; TRBD2 matches at 10 bases. The CDR3 runs to 16 residues. J gave up 3 bases and V 4 bases, and 7 bases lay outside the gene matches. Germline V gene sequence: CDR1 LNHDA, CDR2 SQIVND (reference sequence).

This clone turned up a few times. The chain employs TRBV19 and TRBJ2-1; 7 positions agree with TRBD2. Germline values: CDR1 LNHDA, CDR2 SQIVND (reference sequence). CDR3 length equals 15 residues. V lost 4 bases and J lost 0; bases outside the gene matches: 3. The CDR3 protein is CASSTGGSSYNEQFF. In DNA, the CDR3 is TGTGCCAGTAGTACCGGGGGGAGCTCCTACAATGAGCAGTTCTTC.

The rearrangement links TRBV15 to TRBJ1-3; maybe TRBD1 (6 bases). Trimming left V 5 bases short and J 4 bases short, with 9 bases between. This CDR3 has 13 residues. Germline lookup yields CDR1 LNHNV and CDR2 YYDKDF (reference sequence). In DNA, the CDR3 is TGTGCCACCAGCGCCAGGGGAGGAAACACCATATATTTT. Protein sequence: CATSARGGNTIYF.

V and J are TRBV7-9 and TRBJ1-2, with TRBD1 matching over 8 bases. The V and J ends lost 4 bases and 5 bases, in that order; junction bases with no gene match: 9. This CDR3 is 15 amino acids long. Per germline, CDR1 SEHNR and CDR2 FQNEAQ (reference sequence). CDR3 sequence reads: CASSSSGQDTYGYTF. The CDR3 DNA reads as TGTGCCAGCAGCTCCTCGGGACAGGACACGTATGGCTACACCTTC.

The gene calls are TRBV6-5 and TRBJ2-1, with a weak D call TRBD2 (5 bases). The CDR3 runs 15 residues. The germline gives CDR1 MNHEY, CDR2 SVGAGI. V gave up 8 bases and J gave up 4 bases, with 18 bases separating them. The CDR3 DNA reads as TGTGCCAGCGTTGACCGGGGTAACGCTTACAATGAGCAGTTCTTC. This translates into CASVDRGNAYNEQFF.

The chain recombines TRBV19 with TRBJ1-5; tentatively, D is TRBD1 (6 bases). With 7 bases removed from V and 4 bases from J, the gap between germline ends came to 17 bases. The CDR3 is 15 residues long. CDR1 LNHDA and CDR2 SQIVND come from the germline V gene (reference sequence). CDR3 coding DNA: TGTGCCAGTACCCCACAGGGAACAGAAAATCAGCCCCAGCATTTT. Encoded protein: CASTPQGTENQPQHF. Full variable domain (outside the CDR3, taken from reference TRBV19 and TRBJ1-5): DGGITQSPKYLFRKEGQNVTLSCEQNLNHDAMYWYRQDPGQGLRLIYYSQIVNDFQKGDIAEGYSVSREKKESFPLTVTSAQKNPTAFYLCASTPQGTENQPQHFGDGTRLSIL.

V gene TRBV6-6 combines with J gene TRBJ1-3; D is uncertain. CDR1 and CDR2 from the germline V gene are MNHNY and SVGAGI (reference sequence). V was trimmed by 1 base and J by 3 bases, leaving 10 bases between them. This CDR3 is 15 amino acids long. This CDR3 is CASSYFEGNGNTIYF. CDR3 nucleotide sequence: TGTGCCAGCAGTTACTTTGAGGGCAATGGAAACACCATATATTTT.

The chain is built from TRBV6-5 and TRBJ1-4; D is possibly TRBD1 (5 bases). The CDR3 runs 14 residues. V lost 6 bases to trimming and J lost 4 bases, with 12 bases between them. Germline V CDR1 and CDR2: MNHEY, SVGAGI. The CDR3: CASSLTANNEKLFF. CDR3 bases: TGTGCCAGCAGCCTGACAGCCAATAATGAAAAACTGTTTTTT.

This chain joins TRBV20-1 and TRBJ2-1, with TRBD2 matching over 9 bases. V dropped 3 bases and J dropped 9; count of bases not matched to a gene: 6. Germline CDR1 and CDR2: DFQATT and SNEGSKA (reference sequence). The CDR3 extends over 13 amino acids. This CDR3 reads CSASFGGRGEQFF. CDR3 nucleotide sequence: TGCAGTGCTAGTTTCGGCGGGAGGGGTGAGCAGTTCTTC.

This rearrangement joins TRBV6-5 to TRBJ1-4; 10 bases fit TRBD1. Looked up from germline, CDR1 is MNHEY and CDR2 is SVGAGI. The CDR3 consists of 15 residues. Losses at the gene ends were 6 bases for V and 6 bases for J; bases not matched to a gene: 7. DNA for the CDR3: TGTGCCAGCAGCCTGGCCGGGACAGGGGATGAAAAACTGTTTTTT. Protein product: CASSLAGTGDEKLFF.

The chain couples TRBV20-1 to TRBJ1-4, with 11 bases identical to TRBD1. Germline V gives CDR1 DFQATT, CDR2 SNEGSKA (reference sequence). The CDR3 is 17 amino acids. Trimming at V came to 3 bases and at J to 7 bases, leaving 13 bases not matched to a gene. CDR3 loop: CSASLGQGAAGGEKLFF. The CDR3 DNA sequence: TGCAGTGCTAGTTTAGGACAGGGGGCCGCGGGAGGTGAAAAACTGTTTTTT.

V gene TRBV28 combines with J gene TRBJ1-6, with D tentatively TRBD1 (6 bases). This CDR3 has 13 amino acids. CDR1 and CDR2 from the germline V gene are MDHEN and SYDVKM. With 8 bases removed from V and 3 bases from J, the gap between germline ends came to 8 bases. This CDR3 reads CASRTVYNSPLHF. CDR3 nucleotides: TGTGCCAGCCGGACAGTCTATAATTCACCCCTCCACTTT.

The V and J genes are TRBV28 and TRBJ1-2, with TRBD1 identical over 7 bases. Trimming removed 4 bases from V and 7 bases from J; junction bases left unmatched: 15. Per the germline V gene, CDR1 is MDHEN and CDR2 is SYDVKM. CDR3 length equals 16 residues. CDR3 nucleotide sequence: TGTGCCAGCAGTTCGCGAGGGTCGAGGGGGCACGCTGGCTACACCTTC. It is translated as CASSSRGSRGHAGYTF.

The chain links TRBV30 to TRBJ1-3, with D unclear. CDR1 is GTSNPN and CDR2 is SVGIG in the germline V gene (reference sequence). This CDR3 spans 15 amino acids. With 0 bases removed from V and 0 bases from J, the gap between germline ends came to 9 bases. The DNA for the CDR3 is TGTGCCTGGAGTGTACCCAAGAGCTCTGGAAACACCATATATTTT. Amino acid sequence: CAWSVPKSSGNTIYF.

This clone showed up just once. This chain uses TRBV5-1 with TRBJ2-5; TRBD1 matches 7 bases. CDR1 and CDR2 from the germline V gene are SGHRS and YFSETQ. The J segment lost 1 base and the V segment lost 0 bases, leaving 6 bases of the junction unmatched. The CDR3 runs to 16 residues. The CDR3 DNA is TGCGCCAGCAGCTTGGGGTCGACAGGGACCCAAGAGACCCAGTACTTC. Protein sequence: CASSLGSTGTQETQYF.

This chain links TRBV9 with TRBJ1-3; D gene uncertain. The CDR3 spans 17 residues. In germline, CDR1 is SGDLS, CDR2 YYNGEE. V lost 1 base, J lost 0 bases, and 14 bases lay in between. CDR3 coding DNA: TGTGCCAGCAGCGTATCCGGACGCGGACTCTCTGGAAACACCATATATTTT. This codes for CASSVSGRGLSGNTIYF.

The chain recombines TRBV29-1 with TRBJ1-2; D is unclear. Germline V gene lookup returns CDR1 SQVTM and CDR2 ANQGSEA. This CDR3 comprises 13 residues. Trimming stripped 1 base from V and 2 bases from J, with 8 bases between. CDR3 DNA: TGCAGCGTTGAAGGGAGGGTAAACTATGGCTACACCTTC. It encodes CSVEGRVNYGYTF.

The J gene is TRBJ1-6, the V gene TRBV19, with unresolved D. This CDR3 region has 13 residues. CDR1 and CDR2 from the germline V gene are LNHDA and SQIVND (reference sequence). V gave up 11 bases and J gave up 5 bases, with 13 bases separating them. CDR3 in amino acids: CAASDGDNSPLHF. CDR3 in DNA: TGTGCCGCCTCCGACGGGGATAATTCACCCCTCCACTTT.

The CDR3 bases are TGTGCCTGGAGGGGGGGAGGGCCTCTTCCTTACAATGAGCAGTTCTTC. The encoded protein is CAWRGGGPLPYNEQFF. The V call is TRBV30, the J call TRBJ2-1; 7 bases fit TRBD2. The J segment lost 4 bases and the V segment lost 3 bases, leaving 12 bases of the junction unmatched. Germline loops: CDR1 GTSNPN, CDR2 SVGIG (reference sequence). This CDR3 has 16 residues.

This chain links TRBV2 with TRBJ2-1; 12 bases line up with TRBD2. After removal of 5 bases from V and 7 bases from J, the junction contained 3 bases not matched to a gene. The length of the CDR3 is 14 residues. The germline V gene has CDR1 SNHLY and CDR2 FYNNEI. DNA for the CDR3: TGTGCCAGCAGTTTCGGGACTAGCGGGAATGAGCAGTTCTTC. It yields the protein CASSFGTSGNEQFF.

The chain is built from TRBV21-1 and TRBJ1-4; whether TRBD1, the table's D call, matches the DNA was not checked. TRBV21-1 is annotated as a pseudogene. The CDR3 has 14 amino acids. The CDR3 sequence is CASSKGQCNEKLFF. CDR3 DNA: TGTGCCAGCAGCAAAGGACAGTGTAATGAAAAACTGTTTTTT.

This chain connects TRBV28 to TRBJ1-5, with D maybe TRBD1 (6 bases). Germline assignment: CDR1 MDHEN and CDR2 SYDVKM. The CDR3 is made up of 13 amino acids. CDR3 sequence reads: CATDQGFGQPQHF. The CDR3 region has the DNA TGTGCAACCGACCAGGGGTTTGGACAGCCCCAGCATTTT.

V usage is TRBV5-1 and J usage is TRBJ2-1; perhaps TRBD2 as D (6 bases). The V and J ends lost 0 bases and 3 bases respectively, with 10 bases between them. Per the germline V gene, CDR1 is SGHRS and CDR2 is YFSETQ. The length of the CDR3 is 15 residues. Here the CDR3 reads CASSLDGSYYNEQFF. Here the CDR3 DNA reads TGCGCCAGCAGCTTGGACGGGAGTTACTACAATGAGCAGTTCTTC.

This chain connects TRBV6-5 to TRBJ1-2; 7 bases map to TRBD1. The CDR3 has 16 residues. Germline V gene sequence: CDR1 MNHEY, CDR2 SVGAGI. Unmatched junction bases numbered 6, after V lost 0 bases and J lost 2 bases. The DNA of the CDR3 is TGTGCCAGCAGTTACTCGAAAGGGGGCGCGAACTATGGCTACACCTTC. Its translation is CASSYSKGGANYGYTF.

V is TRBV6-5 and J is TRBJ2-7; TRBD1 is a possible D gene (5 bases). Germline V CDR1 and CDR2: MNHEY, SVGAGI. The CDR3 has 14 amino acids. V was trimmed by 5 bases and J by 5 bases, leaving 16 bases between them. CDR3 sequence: CASSLQVPPHEQYF. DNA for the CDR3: TGTGCCAGCAGTCTACAGGTACCACCACACGAGCAGTACTTC.

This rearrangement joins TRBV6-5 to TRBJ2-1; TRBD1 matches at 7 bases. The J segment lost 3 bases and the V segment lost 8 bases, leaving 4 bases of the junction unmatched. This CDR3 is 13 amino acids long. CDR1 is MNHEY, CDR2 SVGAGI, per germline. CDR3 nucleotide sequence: TGTGCCAGCGGGACAGAAGGCTACAATGAGCAGTTCTTC. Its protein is CASGTEGYNEQFF.

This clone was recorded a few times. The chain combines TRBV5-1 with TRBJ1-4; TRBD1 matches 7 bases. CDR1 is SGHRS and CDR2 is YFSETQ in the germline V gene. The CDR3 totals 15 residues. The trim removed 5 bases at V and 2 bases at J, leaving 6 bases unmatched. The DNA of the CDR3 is TGCGCCAGCAGGCTTTCAGGGGGGACTAATGAAAAACTGTTTTTT. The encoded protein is CASRLSGGTNEKLFF.